The 30 T cell receptor beta chains listed next were all sequenced from one sample in a study of blood T cell repertoires in COVID-19 (dated by TCRdb to 2019 to 2021). Libraries were made using the immunoSEQ multiplex PCR assay. TCRdb provides this immuneACCESS table in a form limited to in-frame rearrangements. Some clones are lacking; in checked studies, under half of them reflect an unresolved V gene, and why the rest are absent is not known. The sample profile shows a few hundred thousand clones; around nine tenths of them were found once. The ten top clones hold about 6% of the sample. Source material: peripheral blood. These receptors were collected from a man aged 60 to 75 who had recovered from COVID-19.

CDR3 protein: CASSGEKGAQDNEQFF. The CDR3 nucleotides read TGTGCCAGTAGTGGGGAGAAGGGGGCGCAGGACAATGAGCAGTTCTTC. The V and J genes are TRBV19 and TRBJ2-1; TRBD1 matches at 7 bases. Trimming at V came to 5 bases and at J to 5 bases, leaving 12 bases not matched to a gene. This CDR3 has 16 residues. The germline V gene has CDR1 LNHDA and CDR2 SQIVND (reference sequence).

The chain has TRBV6-5 and TRBJ2-7; TRBD1 agrees at 8 bases. Germline assignment: CDR1 MNHEY and CDR2 SVGAGI. Trimming removed 6 bases from V and 3 bases from J; junction bases left unmatched: 10. This CDR3 comprises 15 residues. DNA for the CDR3: TGTGCCAGCAGCGAGATACAGGGGGTAAGCTACGAGCAGTACTTC. As protein: CASSEIQGVSYEQYF.

The genes are TRBV10-3 and TRBJ2-3; 9 nucleotides agree with TRBD2. The CDR3 is 14 amino acids. Germline CDR1 ENHRY, CDR2 SYGVKD. V shed 8 bases and J 4 bases; nucleotides not matched to a gene: 7. The CDR3 bases are TGTGCCATCCAAGCGGGAGGTTGGGCAGATACGCAGTATTTT. This sequence encodes CAIQAGGWADTQYF.

This clone is a singleton in its sample. This chain uses TRBV30 with TRBJ1-2; tentative D call: TRBD1 (6 bases). V gave up 4 bases and J gave up 4 bases, with 22 bases separating them. The germline CDR1 and CDR2 sequences are GTSNPN and SVGIG (reference sequence). The CDR3 consists of 16 residues. The CDR3 coding sequence is TGTGCCTGGATCTCCCTGGGGGGGGCGTATAGCTATGGCTACACCTTC. It translates to CAWISLGGAYSYGYTF. Together with reference TRBV30 and TRBJ1-2, the CDR3 gives the full variable domain: SQTIHQWPATLVQPVGSPLSLECTVEGTSNPNLYWYRQAAGRGLQLLFYSVGIGQISSEVPQNLSASRPQDRQFILSSKKLLLSDSGFYLCAWISLGGAYSYGYTFGSGTRLTVV.

The chain uses TRBV19 and TRBJ2-1; unclear D gene. Between the trimmed V and J ends, which lost 7 bases and 4 bases, there was a span of 14 bases. The CDR3 runs 14 residues. Looked up from germline, CDR1 is LNHDA and CDR2 is SQIVND (reference sequence). Here the CDR3 reads CASTFSPSYNEQFF. The CDR3 nucleotides are TGTGCCAGTACCTTTTCTCCTAGTTACAATGAGCAGTTCTTC.

The chain is built from TRBV27 and TRBJ1-5; 7 nucleotides line up with TRBD1. V shed 5 bases and J 0 bases; nucleotides not matched to a gene: 10. Germline V gene lookup returns CDR1 MNHEY and CDR2 SMNVEV (reference sequence). The CDR3 loop spans 17 amino acids. CDR3 nucleotides: TGTGCCAGCAGTCCCTGGCCGGGGACAGATAGCAATCAGCCCCAGCATTTT. Its protein is CASSPWPGTDSNQPQHF.

The chain recombines TRBV6-1 with TRBJ2-4; no clear D gene. The CDR3 totals 16 residues. V lost 4 bases and J lost 6, with 19 bases in between. The germline CDR1 and CDR2 sequences are MNHNS and SASEGT. The CDR3 DNA sequence: TGTGCCAGCAGTGGGATCCGTTCAGGATTGGGAAACATTCAGTACTTC. Encoded protein: CASSGIRSGLGNIQYF.

V and J are TRBV5-1 and TRBJ1-6; 9 nucleotides line up with TRBD1. The CDR3 is 16 amino acids. Germline CDR1 SGHRS, CDR2 YFSETQ. V was clipped by 3 bases and J by 7 bases; unmatched bases: 8. The DNA for the CDR3 is TGCGCCAGCAGCTCGTTAGGACAGGGGAACAATTCACCCCTCCACTTT. This translates into CASSSLGQGNNSPLHF.

V and J are TRBV27 and TRBJ1-2; TRBD1 matches at 7 bases. V was pared by 5 bases and J by 2 bases, with 8 bases of the junction left unmatched. This CDR3 has 15 amino acids. Germline V gene data show CDR1 as MNHEY and CDR2 as SMNVEV (reference sequence). The CDR3 loop is CASSRGQAGNYGYTF. CDR3 DNA sequence: TGTGCCAGCAGTCGCGGACAGGCTGGGAACTATGGCTACACCTTC.

Only a few counts were recorded for this clone. This chain connects TRBV9 to TRBJ1-2, with 10 positions matching TRBD1. The CDR3 extends over 14 amino acids. V shed 5 bases, J shed 3 bases, and the junction held 4 bases outside the gene matches. Germline CDR1 is SGDLS and CDR2 is YYNGEE. CDR3 region: CASRGTGVYYGYTF. The CDR3, as DNA: TGTGCCAGCAGAGGGACAGGGGTCTACTATGGCTACACCTTC.

The chain uses TRBV7-9 and TRBJ2-1, with D tentatively TRBD1 (5 bases). CDR1 is SEHNR and CDR2 is FQNEAQ in the germline V gene (reference sequence). V gave up 4 bases and J gave up 3 bases, with 16 bases separating them. The CDR3 loop spans 16 amino acids. The CDR3 nucleotides read TGTGCCAGCAGCTCGTCGGTGGGGCTGTACTACAATGAGCAGTTCTTC. It encodes CASSSSVGLYYNEQFF. Supplemented by reference TRBV7-9 and TRBJ2-1, the full variable domain reads DTGVSQNPRHKITKRGQNVTFRCDPISEHNRLYWYRQTLGQGPEFLTYFQNEAQLEKSRLLSDRFSAERPKGSFSTLEIQRTEQGDSAMYLCASSSSVGLYYNEQFFGPGTRLTVL.

The genes are TRBV3-1 (or the pseudogene TRBV3-2) and TRBJ2-3; 9 bases align to TRBD2. Germline trimming cut 6 bases from V and 4 bases from J; bases unmatched to any gene: 5. The CDR3 runs 14 residues. In germline, CDR1 is LGHDT, CDR2 YNNKEL (reference sequence). CDR3 region: CASSPRLAADTQYF. CDR3 sequence (DNA): TGTGCCAGCAGTCCGAGACTAGCGGCAGATACGCAGTATTTT.

This clone was picked up a small number of times. J is TRBJ1-5 and V is TRBV10-1; 8 nucleotides align to TRBD1. J was trimmed by 7 bases and V by 4 bases; bases with no gene match: 6. Germline lookup yields CDR1 WNHNN and CDR2 SYGVQD (reference sequence). The CDR3 has 14 residues. CDR3 sequence (DNA): TGCGCCAGCAGTGCGGGACAGGTCGGGCAGCCCCAGCATTTT. Translating it yields CASSAGQVGQPQHF.

V and J are TRBV30 and TRBJ1-4, with D unresolved. Germline CDR1 is GTSNPN and CDR2 is SVGIG (reference sequence). The CDR3 contains 11 residues. Between the trimmed V and J ends, which lost 2 bases and 7 bases, there was a span of 5 bases. The CDR3 region is CAWSQFEKLFF. CDR3 bases: TGTGCCTGGAGTCAGTTTGAAAAACTGTTTTTT.

The chain couples TRBV11-2 to TRBJ2-4; no reliable D call. The CDR3 spans 14 residues. The germline V gene encodes CDR1 SGHAT and CDR2 FQNNGV. Trimming removed 4 bases from V and 1 base from J, with 8 bases in between. The CDR3 loop is CASSSVSAKNIQYF. In DNA, the CDR3 is TGTGCCAGCAGCTCCGTATCCGCCAAAAACATTCAGTACTTC. The full variable domain, its missing parts supplied by reference TRBV11-2 and TRBJ2-4, is EAGVAQSPRYKIIEKRQSVAFWCNPISGHATLYWYQQILGQGPKLLIQFQNNGVVDDSQLPKDRFSAERLKGVDSTLKIQPAKLEDSAVYLCASSSVSAKNIQYFGAGTRLSVL.

The J gene is TRBJ2-1, the V gene TRBV19; the match to TRBD2 covers 9 bases. Germline V lookup: CDR1 LNHDA, CDR2 SQIVND (reference sequence). V shed 7 bases and J 9 bases; nucleotides not matched to a gene: 10. The CDR3 has 14 amino acids. The CDR3 region is CASTLAGGVGEQFF. The DNA for the CDR3 is TGTGCCAGTACTCTGGCGGGGGGGGTGGGTGAGCAGTTCTTC.

The chain links TRBV2 to TRBJ1-2; tentatively, D is TRBD1 (6 bases). Trimming stripped 0 bases from V and 14 bases from J, with 16 bases between. Germline V gene sequence: CDR1 SNHLY, CDR2 FYNNEI. The CDR3 runs 13 residues. CDR3 loop: CASSEALDRRSTF. CDR3 nucleotides: TGTGCCAGCAGTGAAGCCTTAGACAGGAGGAGTACCTTC. Looking up the rest from reference TRBV2 and TRBJ1-2 gives the full variable domain: EPEVTQTPSHQVTQMGQEVILRCVPISNHLYFYWYRQILGQKVEFLVSFYNNEISEKSEIFDDQFSVERPDGSNFTLKIRSTKLEDSAMYFCASSEALDRRSTFGSGTRLTVV.

The chain carries TRBV5-1 and TRBJ1-4; tentative D call: TRBD1 (5 bases). With 0 bases removed from V and 7 bases from J, the gap between germline ends came to 13 bases. Germline CDR1 reads SGHRS; CDR2 reads YFSETQ. The CDR3 contains 15 residues. This CDR3 reads CASSLAGGSGEKLFF. CDR3 coding DNA: TGCGCCAGCAGCTTGGCTGGGGGGAGTGGTGAAAAACTGTTTTTT. The full variable domain, rest sourced from reference TRBV5-1 and TRBJ1-4, is KAGVTQTPRYLIKTRGQQVTLSCSPISGHRSVSWYQQTPGQGLQFLFEYFSETQRNKGNFPGRFSGRQFSNSRSEMNVSTLELGDSALYLCASSLAGGSGEKLFFGSGTQLSVL.

The V call is TRBV25-1, the J call TRBJ2-3; D may be TRBD2 (5 bases). Germline loops: CDR1 MGHDK, CDR2 SYGVNS. There are 14 residues in the CDR3. Trimming took off 2 bases at V and 6 bases at J, with 12 bases between the two ends. Here the CDR3 reads CASSERNGGDTQYF. The CDR3 DNA reads TGTGCCAGCAGTGAACGGAACGGCGGGGATACGCAGTATTTT.

The chain is built from TRBV7-2 and TRBJ1-6, with 7 bases that match TRBD1. From germline, CDR1 is SGHTA and CDR2 FQGNSA. V was clipped by 3 bases and J by 19 bases; unmatched bases: 12. The CDR3 is made up of 13 amino acids. DNA for the CDR3: TGTGCCAGCAGCTTGGGAACGACAGGGTTCAGGCACTTT. Its translation is CASSLGTTGFRHF. The complete variable domain, with remaining parts taken from reference TRBV7-2 and TRBJ1-6, reads GAGVSQSPSNKVTEKGKDVELRCDPISGHTALYWYRQSLGQGLEFLIYFQGNSAPDKSGLPSDRFSAERTGGSVSTLTIQRTQQEDSAVYLCASSLGTTGFRHFGNGTRLTVT.

Concerning this clone: The same CDR3 also results from other DNA sequences found in this sample. The V call is TRBV19, the J call TRBJ1-5; TRBD1 aligns across 9 bases. Germline CDR1 and CDR2: LNHDA and SQIVND (reference sequence). The CDR3 sequence is 14 residues long. After removal of 5 bases from V and 6 bases from J, the junction contained 5 bases not matched to a gene. The CDR3 region is CASSLGQGSQPQHF. The DNA of the CDR3 is TGTGCCAGTAGTCTTGGACAGGGGAGTCAGCCCCAGCATTTT.

The J gene is TRBJ2-1, the V gene TRBV5-1; 10 bases line up with TRBD1. The CDR3 covers 15 residues. J lost 5 bases, V lost 3 bases, and 5 bases had no gene match. The germline V gene encodes CDR1 SGHRS and CDR2 YFSETQ. The CDR3 nucleotides are TGCGCCAGCAGCTCGGGGGGACAGGGGAACAATGAGCAGTTCTTC. The encoded protein is CASSSGGQGNNEQFF.

V is TRBV9 and J is TRBJ2-7; 11 bases are shared with TRBD2. The CDR3 spans 15 residues. CDR1 and CDR2 (germline): SGDLS, YYNGEE. V was pared by 0 bases and J by 4 bases, with 3 bases of the junction left unmatched. CDR3 sequence reads: CASSVGTSGGYEQYF. The CDR3, as DNA: TGTGCCAGCAGCGTAGGAACTAGCGGGGGATACGAGCAGTACTTC.

The rearrangement links TRBV6-5 to TRBJ2-2, with D possibly TRBD1 on 6 matching bases. The CDR3 totals 15 residues. The V gene lost 6 bases and the J gene lost 0 bases, with 11 bases spanning the gap. Germline assignment: CDR1 MNHEY and CDR2 SVGAGI. Here the CDR3 DNA reads TGTGCCAGCAGAGCAGAGGGGGCGAACACCGGGGAGCTGTTTTTT. Amino acids: CASRAEGANTGELFF.

This clone was counted once. This rearrangement joins TRBV9 to TRBJ1-2, with TRBD1 matching over 10 bases. The CDR3 loop spans 14 amino acids. CDR1 is SGDLS and CDR2 is YYNGEE in the germline V gene. With 2 bases clipped from V and 5 bases from J, the junction kept 3 bases outside the gene matches. CDR3 sequence: CASSVQGQGYGYTF. In DNA form, the CDR3 reads TGTGCCAGCAGCGTTCAGGGACAGGGGTATGGCTACACCTTC.

The chain couples TRBV12-5 to TRBJ1-1, with 7 nucleotides matching TRBD1. V was clipped by 4 bases and J by 5 bases; unmatched bases: 7. This CDR3 contains 14 residues. The germline CDR1 and CDR2 sequences are LGHNT and FRNRAP. The chain's CDR3 is CASGYGDSRTEAFF. In DNA form, the CDR3 reads TGTGCTAGTGGTTACGGGGACAGCAGGACTGAAGCTTTCTTT.

This rearrangement joins TRBV7-9 to TRBJ1-3; no clear D gene. In germline, CDR1 is SEHNR, CDR2 FQNEAQ (reference sequence). Trimming left V 1 base short and J 2 bases short, with 6 bases between. The CDR3 has 14 residues. The CDR3 spells CASSLGPAGNTIYF. In nucleotides, the CDR3 is TGTGCCAGCAGCTTAGGCCCGGCTGGAAACACCATATATTTT.

This clone has just a few counts. The rearrangement links TRBV10-2 to TRBJ2-3; D ambiguous. The CDR3 loop spans 12 amino acids. Germline values: CDR1 WSHSY, CDR2 SAAADI. The V end was cut by 6 bases, the J end by 8 bases, with 12 bases between. CDR3 residues: CASSQEVLTQYF. The CDR3 nucleotides read TGCGCCAGCAGCCAAGAGGTCCTTACGCAGTATTTT.

V is TRBV30 and J is TRBJ1-5; 8 nucleotides agree with TRBD1. CDR3 length equals 13 residues. CDR1 and CDR2 from the germline V gene are GTSNPN and SVGIG (reference sequence). The V segment lost 3 bases and the J segment 5 bases; nucleotides outside the gene matches: 3. The CDR3 protein is CAWSLQGDQPQHF. The CDR3 DNA sequence: TGTGCCTGGAGCCTACAGGGGGATCAGCCCCAGCATTTT. The full variable domain, its missing parts supplied by reference TRBV30 and TRBJ1-5, is SQTIHQWPATLVQPVGSPLSLECTVEGTSNPNLYWYRQAAGRGLQLLFYSVGIGQISSEVPQNLSASRPQDRQFILSSKKLLLSDSGFYLCAWSLQGDQPQHFGDGTRLSIL.

The chain employs TRBV3-1 (or the pseudogene TRBV3-2) and TRBJ1-1, with TRBD1 identical over 7 bases. Per the germline V gene, CDR1 is LGHDT and CDR2 is YNNKEL (reference sequence). This CDR3 contains 15 residues. V was clipped by 5 bases and J by 1 base; unmatched bases: 7. CDR3 protein: CASSARQGRNTEAFF. The CDR3 DNA sequence: TGTGCCAGCAGCGCACGACAGGGCCGGAACACTGAAGCTTTCTTT.